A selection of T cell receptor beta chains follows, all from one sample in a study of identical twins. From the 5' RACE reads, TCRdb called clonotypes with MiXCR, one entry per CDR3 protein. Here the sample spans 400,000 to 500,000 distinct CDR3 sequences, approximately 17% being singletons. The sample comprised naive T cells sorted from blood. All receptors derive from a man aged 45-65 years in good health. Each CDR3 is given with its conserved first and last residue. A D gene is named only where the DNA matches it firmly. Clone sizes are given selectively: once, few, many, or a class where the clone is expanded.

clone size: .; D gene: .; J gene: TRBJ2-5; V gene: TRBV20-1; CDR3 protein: CSAREPTGNPETQYF; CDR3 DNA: TGCAGTGCTAGAGAACCGACAGGCAATCCAGAGACCCAGTACTTC
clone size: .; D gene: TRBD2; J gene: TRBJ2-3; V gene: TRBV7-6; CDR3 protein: CASSARTSGSLSDTQYF; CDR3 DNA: TGTGCCAGCAGCGCCCGGACTAGCGGGAGTCTGTCAGATACGCAGTATTTT
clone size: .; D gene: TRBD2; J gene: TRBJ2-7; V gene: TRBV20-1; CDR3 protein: CSARSLAGAAYEQYF; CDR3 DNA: TGCAGTGCTAGGAGCCTAGCGGGGGCCGCCTACGAGCAGTACTTC
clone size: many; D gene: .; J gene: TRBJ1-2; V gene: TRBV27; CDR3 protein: CASSLRISMGYYGYTF; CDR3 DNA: TGTGCCAGCAGTTTAAGAATATCGATGGGTTACTATGGCTACACCTTC
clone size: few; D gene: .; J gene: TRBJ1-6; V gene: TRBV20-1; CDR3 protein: CSARDRTGAGPHF; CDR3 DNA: TGCAGTGCTAGAGATAGGACGGGAGCGGGACCCCACTTT
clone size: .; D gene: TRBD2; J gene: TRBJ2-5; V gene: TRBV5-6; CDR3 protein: CASSAGTSGGRQETQYF; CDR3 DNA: TGTGCCAGCAGCGCAGGGACTAGCGGGGGGAGACAAGAGACCCAGTACTTC
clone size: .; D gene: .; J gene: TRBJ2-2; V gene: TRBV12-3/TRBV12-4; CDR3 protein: CASRTRNRQSGELFF; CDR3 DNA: TGTGCCAGCAGGACTCGAAATAGACAGTCCGGGGAGCTGTTTTTT
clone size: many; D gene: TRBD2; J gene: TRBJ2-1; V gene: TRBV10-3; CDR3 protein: CAITGGTSAYNEQFF; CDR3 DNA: TGTGCCATCACTGGGGGGACTAGCGCTTACAATGAGCAGTTCTTC
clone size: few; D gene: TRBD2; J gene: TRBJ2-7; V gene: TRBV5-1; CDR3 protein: CASSFIEGLAGSEQYF; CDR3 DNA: TGCGCCAGCAGCTTCATTGAGGGACTAGCGGGGAGTGAGCAGTACTTC
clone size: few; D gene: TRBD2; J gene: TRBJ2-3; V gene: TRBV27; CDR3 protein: CASSLSGSYADTQYF; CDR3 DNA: TGTGCCAGCAGTCTAAGCGGGAGTTACGCAGATACGCAGTATTTT